Reported below is one T cell receptor (beta chain). The entry originates in a study of control samples from healthy donors and cancer patients. This CDR3 comprises 18 residues. Germline V gene data show CDR1 as DFQATT and CDR2 as SNEGSKA (reference sequence). Unmatched junction bases numbered 18, after V lost 3 bases and J lost 8 bases. Data came from immunoSEQ multiplex PCR; TCRdb stores just in-frame clones and leaves some out. Of about 120,000 clones listed, roughly 84% were seen once; the top ten hold about 8.7%. The sample was blood. This clonotype originated in a man aged 35-49 years in good health. The chain recombines TRBV20-1 with TRBJ2-1; 11 nucleotides align to TRBD2. In nucleotides, the CDR3 is TGCAGTGCTAGTCTACGCTTATCTCTAGCGGGGGGTGGAGATGAGCAGTTCTTC. Its translation is CSASLRLSLAGGGDEQFF.